The entry that follows covers one T cell receptor (beta chain) sequence. The entry originates in a study of brain T cells in children with intractable seizures. This sample's time point: blood from clinic visit 5 months post-surgery; TSC patient then seizure free. With 2 bases removed from V and 8 bases from J, the gap between germline ends came to 16 bases. The CDR3 is 15 residues long. Per germline, CDR1 GTSNPN and CDR2 SVGIG (reference sequence). The assay was immunoSEQ multiplex PCR, and TCRdb's table has in-frame clones only and misses some. The repertoire includes 340,000 or so clones, over 90% of them detected once, and about 6% sits in the top ten.

The source of this sequence is a boy in the first two years of life with tuberous sclerosis and intractable seizures. The input for sequencing was peripheral blood, taken 4 to 5 months after surgery. This chain uses TRBV30 with TRBJ1-6; D remains ambiguous. CDR3 sequence: CAWSRANGGDSPLHF. CDR3 nucleotides: TGTGCCTGGAGTAGAGCGAACGGCGGGGATTCACCCCTCCACTTT.